This is a list of T cell receptor beta chains from one sample in a study of T cell repertoires in cytomegalovirus infection. TCRdb ran MiXCR on the reads and lists one entry per CDR3 protein. The profile shows around 260,000 distinct CDR3 sequences, about 26% of them singletons. The source material was PBMCs. These receptors were obtained from a human donor in good health (CMV status not recorded). Some clones in this sample may be carry-over from other donors' samples. The conserved cysteine and the conserved F or W are not part of the CDR3 here. Not all rows give a size; the values are once, few, many and, for expanded clones, a class.

few TRBJ2-7 TRBV11-2 ASSFVSRVNEQY
NA TRBJ2-3 TRBV5-6 ASSGQGVLDTQY
few TRBJ1-6 TRBV7-9 ASSSYRVDSPLH
few TRBJ1-5 TRBV2 ASRDRNNQPQH
NA TRBJ2-7 TRBV5-6 ASSSTFSYEQY
NA TRBJ1-1 TRBV5-1 ASSLATAGNTEAF
few TRBJ2-1 TRBV20-1 SAGGFFNEQF
few TRBJ2-7 TRBV10-3 AIRWTGDEQY
NA TRBJ2-1 TRBV5-1 ASSLTGDSYNEQF
few TRBJ2-3 TRBV29-1 SVEVGGSDTQY
many TRBJ2-6 TRBV5-1 ASSLVLGSGANVLT
NA TRBJ1-1 TRBV7-9 ASSLADAGAF
few TRBJ2-1 TRBV15 ATSRDPIAGVVNEQF
many TRBJ1-1 TRBV12-3/TRBV12-4 ANHRVVAEAF
NA TRBJ2-3 TRBV5-1 ASSVLAGTLTDTQY
few TRBJ1-4 TRBV7-8 ASSASDRGTEKLF
few TRBJ1-5 TRBV7-2 ASSPDWTNQPQH
few TRBJ2-1 TRBV3-1 ASSQGQGLAIRNEQF
few TRBJ2-5 TRBV7-2 ASSPRGPQETQY
NA TRBJ2-3 TRBV7-2 ASSLRTGGGSTDTQY
NA TRBJ2-7 TRBV15 ATSPRQDSYEQY
once TRBJ1-2 TRBV30 AWNPAGTRSYGYT
NA TRBJ2-5 TRBV10-3 AISGPDRGETQY
few TRBJ2-1 TRBV12-5 ASTTSGSPISSYNEQF
NA TRBJ2-3 TRBV12-5 ASGSLRDGSRYTDTQY
few TRBJ1-2 TRBV20-1 SARATVTNYGYT
NA TRBJ1-5 TRBV12-3/TRBV12-4 ASSFDSSNQPQH
NA TRBJ2-7 TRBV28 ASSFLGTVPEQY
many TRBJ2-2 TRBV12-3/TRBV12-4 ASSLGLGNTGELF
NA TRBJ2-5 TRBV7-9 ASSLGSGSPQTQY
many TRBJ2-1 TRBV12-3/TRBV12-4 ASSLGGGLYNEQF
few TRBJ1-2 TRBV7-9 ASTVGVLDGYT
NA TRBJ2-7 TRBV29-1 SVRDSTYEQY
few TRBJ1-2 TRBV5-8 ASSLRRGGYT
once TRBJ2-1 TRBV19 ASKTSGSSWEQF
few TRBJ2-7 TRBV28 ASSPGQGVEQY
many TRBJ2-7 TRBV10-3 AISHGTTYEQY
NA TRBJ2-7 TRBV28 ASSTPGTGGYEQY
NA TRBJ2-2 TRBV12-3/TRBV12-4 ASSLLAGATGELF
NA TRBJ2-1 TRBV10-3 AISEPVVLEQF
many TRBJ1-1 TRBV7-2 ASSFRSGLGTEAF
many TRBJ2-1 TRBV7-2 ASSLEEASEQF
NA TRBJ2-1 TRBV2 ASSEALRGNEQF
few TRBJ1-1 TRBV19 ASRRMNTEAF
NA TRBJ2-5 TRBV9 ASTPYMNPGETQY
NA TRBJ1-1 TRBV25-1 ASSLQMGTEAF
many TRBJ1-5 TRBV28 ASSRDRGGNQPQH
many TRBJ1-1 TRBV6-2/TRBV6-3 ASSYHTGTGTRDTEAF
NA TRBJ2-3 TRBV7-2 ASSPHTDTQY
NA TRBJ2-3 TRBV7-9 ASSLPESDTDKHY
NA TRBJ2-3 TRBV28 ASSLFSDSQY
NA TRBJ2-7 TRBV28 ASREAHEQY
NA TRBJ2-4 TRBV3-1 ASSQDGAAKNIQY
NA TRBJ2-7 TRBV7-8 ASSLVVGEAYEQY
NA TRBJ2-3 TRBV5-5 ASSFLEGVPDTQY
NA TRBJ2-2 TRBV5-1 ASSSTLTGELF
NA TRBJ2-1 TRBV20-1 SASSFNEQF
NA TRBJ2-7 TRBV6-1 ASSPDRDRSYEQY
few TRBJ2-7 TRBV29-1 SVGADRGSYEQY